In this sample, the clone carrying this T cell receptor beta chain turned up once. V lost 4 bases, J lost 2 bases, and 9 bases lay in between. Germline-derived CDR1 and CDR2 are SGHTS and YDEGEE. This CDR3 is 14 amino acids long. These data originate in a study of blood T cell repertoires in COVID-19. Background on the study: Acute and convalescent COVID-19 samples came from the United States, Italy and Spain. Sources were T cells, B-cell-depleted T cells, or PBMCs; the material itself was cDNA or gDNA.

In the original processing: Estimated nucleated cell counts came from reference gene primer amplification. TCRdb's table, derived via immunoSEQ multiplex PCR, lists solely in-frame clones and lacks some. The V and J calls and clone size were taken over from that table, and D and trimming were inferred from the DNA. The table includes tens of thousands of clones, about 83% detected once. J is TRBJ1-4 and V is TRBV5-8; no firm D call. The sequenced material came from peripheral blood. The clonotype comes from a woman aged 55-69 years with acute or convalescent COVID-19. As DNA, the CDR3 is TGTGCCAGCAGCCTGCGTACCACTAATGAAAAACTGTTTTTT. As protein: CASSLRTTNEKLFF.